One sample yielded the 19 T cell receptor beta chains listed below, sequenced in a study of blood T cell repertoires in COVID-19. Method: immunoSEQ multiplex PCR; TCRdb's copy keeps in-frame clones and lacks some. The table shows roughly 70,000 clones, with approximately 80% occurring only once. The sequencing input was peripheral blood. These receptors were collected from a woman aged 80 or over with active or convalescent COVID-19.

CDR3: CASRETGNSYNSPLHF. The CDR3 DNA follows: TGTGCCAGCAGAGAAACAGGAAACTCCTATAATTCACCCCTCCACTTT. The rearrangement uses TRBV6-1 and TRBJ1-6; D perhaps matches TRBD1 (5 bases). Per the germline V gene, CDR1 is MNHNS and CDR2 is SASEGT. Trimming removed 6 bases from V and 0 bases from J, with 12 bases in between. The CDR3 is 16 amino acids.

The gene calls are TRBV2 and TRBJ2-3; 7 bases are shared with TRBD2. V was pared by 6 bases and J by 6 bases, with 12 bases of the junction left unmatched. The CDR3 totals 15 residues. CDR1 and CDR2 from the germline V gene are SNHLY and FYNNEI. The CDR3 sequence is CASRTLASSFDTQYF. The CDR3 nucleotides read TGTGCCAGCAGGACACTAGCGAGTTCTTTTGATACGCAGTATTTT.

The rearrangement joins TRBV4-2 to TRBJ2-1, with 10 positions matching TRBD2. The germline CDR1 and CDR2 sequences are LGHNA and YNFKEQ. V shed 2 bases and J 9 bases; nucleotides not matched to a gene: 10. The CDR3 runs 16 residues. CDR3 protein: CASSQLQRGGQSEQFF. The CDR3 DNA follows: TGTGCCAGCAGCCAATTGCAGCGGGGGGGCCAAAGTGAGCAGTTCTTC.

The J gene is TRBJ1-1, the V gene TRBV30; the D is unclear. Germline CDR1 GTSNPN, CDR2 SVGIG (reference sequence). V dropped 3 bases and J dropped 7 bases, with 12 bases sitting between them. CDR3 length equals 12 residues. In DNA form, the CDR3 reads TGTGCCTGGAGCGGACTAAGAGGTGAAGCTTTCTTT. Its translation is CAWSGLRGEAFF.

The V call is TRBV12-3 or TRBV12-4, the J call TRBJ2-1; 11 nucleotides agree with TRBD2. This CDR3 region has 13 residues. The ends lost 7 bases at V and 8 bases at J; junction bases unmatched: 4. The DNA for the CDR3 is TGTGCCAGCAAACTAGCGGGAGTCCATGAGCAGTTCTTC. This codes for CASKLAGVHEQFF.

The CDR3 here is CASSLGRAGGEQYF. CDR3 coding DNA: TGTGCCAGCAGCCTCGGGCGAGCAGGGGGCGAGCAGTACTTC. The chain uses TRBV3-1 (or the pseudogene TRBV3-2) and TRBJ2-7, with 7 positions matching TRBD1. Per the germline V gene, CDR1 is LGHDT and CDR2 is YNNKEL (reference sequence). Losses at the gene ends were 4 bases for V and 6 bases for J; bases not matched to a gene: 9. This CDR3 contains 14 residues.

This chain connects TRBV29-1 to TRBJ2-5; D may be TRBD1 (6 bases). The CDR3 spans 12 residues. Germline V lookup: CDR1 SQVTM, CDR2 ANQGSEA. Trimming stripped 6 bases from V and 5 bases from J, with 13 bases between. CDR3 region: CSVGTMGETQYF. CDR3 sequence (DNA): TGCAGCGTAGGGACAATGGGTGAGACCCAGTACTTC.

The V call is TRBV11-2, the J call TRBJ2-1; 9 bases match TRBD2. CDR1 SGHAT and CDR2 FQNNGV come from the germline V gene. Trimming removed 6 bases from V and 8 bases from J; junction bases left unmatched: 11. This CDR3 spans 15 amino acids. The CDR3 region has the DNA TGTGCCAGCAGACCACTGGGCGGGGGGGCCCATGAGCAGTTCTTC. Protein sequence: CASRPLGGGAHEQFF. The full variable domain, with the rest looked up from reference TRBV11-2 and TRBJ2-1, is EAGVAQSPRYKIIEKRQSVAFWCNPISGHATLYWYQQILGQGPKLLIQFQNNGVVDDSQLPKDRFSAERLKGVDSTLKIQPAKLEDSAVYLCASRPLGGGAHEQFFGPGTRLTVL.

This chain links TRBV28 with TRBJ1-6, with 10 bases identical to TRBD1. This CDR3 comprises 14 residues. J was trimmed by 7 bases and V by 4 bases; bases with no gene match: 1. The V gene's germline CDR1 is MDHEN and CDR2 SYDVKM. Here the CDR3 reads CASSWDRGNSPLHF. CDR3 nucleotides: TGTGCCAGCAGTTGGGACAGGGGAAATTCACCCCTCCACTTT.

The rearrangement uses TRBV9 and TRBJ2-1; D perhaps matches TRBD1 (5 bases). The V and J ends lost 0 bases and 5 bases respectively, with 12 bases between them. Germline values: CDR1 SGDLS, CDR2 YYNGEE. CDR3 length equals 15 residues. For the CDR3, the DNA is TGTGCCAGCAGCGTAGGGGCAGGGAACGACAATGAGCAGTTCTTC. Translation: CASSVGAGNDNEQFF.

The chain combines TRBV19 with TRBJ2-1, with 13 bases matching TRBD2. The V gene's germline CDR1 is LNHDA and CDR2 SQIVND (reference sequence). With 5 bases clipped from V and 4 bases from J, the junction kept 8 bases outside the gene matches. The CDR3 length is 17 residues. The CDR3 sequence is CASSYKLAGGRYNEQFF. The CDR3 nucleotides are TGTGCCAGTAGTTATAAACTAGCGGGAGGGAGGTACAATGAGCAGTTCTTC.

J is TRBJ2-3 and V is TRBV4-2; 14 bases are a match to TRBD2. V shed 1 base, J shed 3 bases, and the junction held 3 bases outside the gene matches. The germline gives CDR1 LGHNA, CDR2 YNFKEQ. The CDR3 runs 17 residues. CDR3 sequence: CASSQGTSGGKTDTQYF. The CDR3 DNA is TGTGCCAGCAGCCAAGGGACTAGCGGGGGGAAGACAGATACGCAGTATTTT.

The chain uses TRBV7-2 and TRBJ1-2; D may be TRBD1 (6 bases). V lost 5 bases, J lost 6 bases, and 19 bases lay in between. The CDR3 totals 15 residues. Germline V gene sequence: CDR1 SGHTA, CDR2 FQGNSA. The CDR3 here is CASSPDRTPSDGYTF. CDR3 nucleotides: TGTGCCAGCAGCCCAGACAGGACACCTTCTGATGGCTACACCTTC.

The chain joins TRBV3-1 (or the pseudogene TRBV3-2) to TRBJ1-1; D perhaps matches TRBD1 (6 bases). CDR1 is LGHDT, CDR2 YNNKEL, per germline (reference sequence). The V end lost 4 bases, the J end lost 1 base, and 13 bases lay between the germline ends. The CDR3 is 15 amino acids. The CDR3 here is CASSRDVGANTEAFF. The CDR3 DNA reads TGTGCCAGCAGCCGCGATGTGGGGGCGAACACTGAAGCTTTCTTT.

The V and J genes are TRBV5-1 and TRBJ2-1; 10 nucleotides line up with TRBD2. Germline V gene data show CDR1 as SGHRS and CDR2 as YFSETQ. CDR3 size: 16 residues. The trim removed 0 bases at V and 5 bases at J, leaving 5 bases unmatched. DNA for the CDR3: TGCGCCAGCAGCTTGGCCCCAGCGGGAGGGGACAATGAGCAGTTCTTC. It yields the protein CASSLAPAGGDNEQFF.

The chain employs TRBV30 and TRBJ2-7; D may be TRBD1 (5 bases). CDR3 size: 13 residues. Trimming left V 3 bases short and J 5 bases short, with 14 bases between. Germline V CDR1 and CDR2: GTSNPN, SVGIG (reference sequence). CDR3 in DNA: TGTGCCTGGAGATCGTGGAACAGGCACGAGCAGTACTTC. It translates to CAWRSWNRHEQYF.

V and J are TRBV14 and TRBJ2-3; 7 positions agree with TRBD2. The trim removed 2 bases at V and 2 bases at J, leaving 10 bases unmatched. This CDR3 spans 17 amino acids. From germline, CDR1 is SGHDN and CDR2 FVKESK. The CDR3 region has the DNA TGTGCCAGCAGCCAACCAAGGACTAGTGGGAACACAGATACGCAGTATTTT. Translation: CASSQPRTSGNTDTQYF.

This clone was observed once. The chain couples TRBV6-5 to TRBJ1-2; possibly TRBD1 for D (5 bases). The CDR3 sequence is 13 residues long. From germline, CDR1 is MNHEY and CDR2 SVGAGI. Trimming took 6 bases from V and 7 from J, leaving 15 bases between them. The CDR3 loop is CASSLGTEGGYTF. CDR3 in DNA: TGTGCCAGCAGCCTAGGGACGGAGGGTGGCTACACCTTC.

CDR3 sequence: CASSQGQGVNTGELFF. The DNA for the CDR3 is TGTGCCAGCAGCCAAGGACAGGGGGTGAACACCGGGGAGCTGTTTTTT. The V and J genes are TRBV7-3 and TRBJ2-2; 10 bases align to TRBD1. Germline lookup yields CDR1 SGHTA and CDR2 FQGTGA. This CDR3 is 16 amino acids long. Germline trimming cut 5 bases from V and 1 base from J; bases unmatched to any gene: 4.